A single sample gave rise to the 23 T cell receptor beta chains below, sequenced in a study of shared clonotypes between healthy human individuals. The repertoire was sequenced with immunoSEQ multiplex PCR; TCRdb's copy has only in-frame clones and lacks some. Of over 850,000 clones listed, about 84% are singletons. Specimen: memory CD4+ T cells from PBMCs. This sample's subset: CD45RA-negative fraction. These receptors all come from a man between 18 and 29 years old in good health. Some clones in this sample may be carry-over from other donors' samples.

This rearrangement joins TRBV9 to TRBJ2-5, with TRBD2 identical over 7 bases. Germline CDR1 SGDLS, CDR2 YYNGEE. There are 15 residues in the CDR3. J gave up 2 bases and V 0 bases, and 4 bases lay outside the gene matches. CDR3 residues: CASSVAGRSQETQYF. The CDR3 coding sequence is TGTGCCAGCAGCGTAGCCGGGAGGAGTCAAGAGACCCAGTACTTC. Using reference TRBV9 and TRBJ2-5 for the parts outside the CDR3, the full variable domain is DSGVTQTPKHLITATGQRVTLRCSPRSGDLSVYWYQQSLDQGLQFLIQYYNGEERAKGNILERFSAQQFPDLHSELNLSSLELGDSALYFCASSVAGRSQETQYFGPGTRLLVL.

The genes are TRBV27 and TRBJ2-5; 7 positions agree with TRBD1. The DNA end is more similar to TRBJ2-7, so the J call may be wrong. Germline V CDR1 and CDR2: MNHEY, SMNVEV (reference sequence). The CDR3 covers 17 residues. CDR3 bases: TGTGCCAGCAGTAATTTCAGGGGGTCTTTAATCCCCTACGAGCAGTACTTC. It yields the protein CASSNFRGSLIPYEQYF.

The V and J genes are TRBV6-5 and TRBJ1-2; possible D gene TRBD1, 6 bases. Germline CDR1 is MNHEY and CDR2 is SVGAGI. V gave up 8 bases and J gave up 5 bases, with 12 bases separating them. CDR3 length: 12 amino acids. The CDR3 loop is CASAGEGYGYTF. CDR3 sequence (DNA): TGTGCCAGCGCAGGGGAGGGATATGGCTACACCTTC.

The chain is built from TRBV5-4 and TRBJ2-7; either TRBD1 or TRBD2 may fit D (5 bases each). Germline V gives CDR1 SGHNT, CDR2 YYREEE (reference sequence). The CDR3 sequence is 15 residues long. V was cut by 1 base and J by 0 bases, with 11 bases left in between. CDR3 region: CASSLSSGTSYEQYF. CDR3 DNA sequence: TGTGCCAGCAGCTTGTCCTCCGGGACCTCCTACGAGCAGTACTTC.

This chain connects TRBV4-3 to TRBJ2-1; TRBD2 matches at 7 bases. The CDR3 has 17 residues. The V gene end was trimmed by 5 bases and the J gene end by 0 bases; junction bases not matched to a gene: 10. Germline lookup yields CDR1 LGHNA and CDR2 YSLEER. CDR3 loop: CASSEEVGGPSYNEQFF. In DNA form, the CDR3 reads TGCGCCAGCAGCGAGGAGGTGGGAGGGCCCTCCTACAATGAGCAGTTCTTC.

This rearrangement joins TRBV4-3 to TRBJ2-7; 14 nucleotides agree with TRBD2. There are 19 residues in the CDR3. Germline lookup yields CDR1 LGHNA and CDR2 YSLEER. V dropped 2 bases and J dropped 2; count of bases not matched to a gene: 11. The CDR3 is CASSQFGPGLAGGTYEQYF. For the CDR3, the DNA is TGCGCCAGCAGCCAATTTGGGCCCGGACTAGCGGGGGGAACCTACGAGCAGTACTTC.

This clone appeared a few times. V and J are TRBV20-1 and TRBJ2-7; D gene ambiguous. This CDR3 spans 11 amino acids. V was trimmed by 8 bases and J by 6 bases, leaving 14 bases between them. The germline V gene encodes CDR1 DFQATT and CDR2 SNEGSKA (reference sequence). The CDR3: CSSSLSGEQYF. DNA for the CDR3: TGCAGTTCTTCCCTTTCGGGCGAGCAGTACTTC.

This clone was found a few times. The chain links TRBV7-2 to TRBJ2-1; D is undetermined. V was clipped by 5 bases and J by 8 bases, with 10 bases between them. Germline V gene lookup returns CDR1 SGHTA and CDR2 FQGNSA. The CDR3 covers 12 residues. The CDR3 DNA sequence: TGTGCCAGCAGCCCAACTACGTATGAGCAGTTCTTC. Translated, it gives CASSPTTYEQFF.

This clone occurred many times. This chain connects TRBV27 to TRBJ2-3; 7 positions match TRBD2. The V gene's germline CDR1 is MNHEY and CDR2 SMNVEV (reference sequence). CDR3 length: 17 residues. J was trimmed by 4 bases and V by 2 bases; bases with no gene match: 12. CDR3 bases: TGTGCCAGCAGTTTAGTTTTCACGGGAGGACCGGCAGATACGCAGTATTTT. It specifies CASSLVFTGGPADTQYF.

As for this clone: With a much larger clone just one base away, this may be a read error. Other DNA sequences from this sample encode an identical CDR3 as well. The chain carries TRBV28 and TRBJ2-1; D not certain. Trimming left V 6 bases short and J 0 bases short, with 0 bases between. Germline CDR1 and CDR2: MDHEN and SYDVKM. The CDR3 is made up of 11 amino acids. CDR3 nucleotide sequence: TGTGCCAGCAGCTCCTACAATGAGCAGTTCTTC. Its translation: CASSSYNEQFF. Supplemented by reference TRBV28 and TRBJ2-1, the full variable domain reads DVKVTQSSRYLVKRTGEKVFLECVQDMDHENMFWYRQDPGLGLRLIYFSYDVKMKEKGDIPEGYSVSREKKERFSLILESASTNQTSMYLCASSSYNEQFFGPGTRLTVL.

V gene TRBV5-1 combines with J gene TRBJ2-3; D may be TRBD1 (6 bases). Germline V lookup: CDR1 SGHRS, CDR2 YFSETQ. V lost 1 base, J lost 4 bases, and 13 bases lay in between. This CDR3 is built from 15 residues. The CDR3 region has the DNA TGCGCCAGCAGCTTGCGGACAGCTGCGGCAGATACGCAGTATTTT. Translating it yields CASSLRTAAADTQYF.

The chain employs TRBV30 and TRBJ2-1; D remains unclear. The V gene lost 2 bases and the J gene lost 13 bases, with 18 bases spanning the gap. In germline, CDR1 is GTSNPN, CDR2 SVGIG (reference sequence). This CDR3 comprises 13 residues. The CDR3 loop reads CAWSTTQTTVQFF. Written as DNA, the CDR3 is TGTGCCTGGAGTACAACCCAAACGACTGTACAGTTCTTC.

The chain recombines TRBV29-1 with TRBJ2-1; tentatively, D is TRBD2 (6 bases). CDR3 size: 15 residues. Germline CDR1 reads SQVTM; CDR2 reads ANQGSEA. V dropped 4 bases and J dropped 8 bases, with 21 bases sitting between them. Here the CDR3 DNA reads TGCAGCGTTGCCAATGGGGGGTCCCTGGTTGATGAGCAGTTCTTC. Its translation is CSVANGGSLVDEQFF.

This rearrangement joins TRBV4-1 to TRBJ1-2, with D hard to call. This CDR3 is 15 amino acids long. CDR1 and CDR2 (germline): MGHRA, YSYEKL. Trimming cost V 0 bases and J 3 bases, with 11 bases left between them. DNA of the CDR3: TGCGCCAGCAGCCAAGATCGGGAAACCTACTATGGCTACACCTTC. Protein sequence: CASSQDRETYYGYTF.

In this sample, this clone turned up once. The CDR3 DNA reads TGCGCCAGCAGTCCACCCGGGACAGGACTCTACGAGCAGTACTTC. Residues: CASSPPGTGLYEQYF. This rearrangement joins TRBV10-1 to TRBJ2-7, with 8 bases identical to TRBD1. Germline values: CDR1 WNHNN, CDR2 SYGVQD (reference sequence). CDR3 size: 15 residues. V lost 5 bases to trimming and J lost 3 bases; unmatched junction nucleotides: 9.

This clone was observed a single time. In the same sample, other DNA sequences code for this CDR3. In DNA form, the CDR3 reads TGTGCCAGCTCACCACAGGGAGACGAGCAGTACTTC. Translated, it gives CASSPQGDEQYF. The rearrangement uses TRBV18 and TRBJ2-7; a possible D gene is TRBD2 (5 bases). The ends were cut back, 1 base at V and 5 bases at J, with 6 bases in the middle. Germline values: CDR1 KGHSH, CDR2 LQKENI. The CDR3 has 12 residues.

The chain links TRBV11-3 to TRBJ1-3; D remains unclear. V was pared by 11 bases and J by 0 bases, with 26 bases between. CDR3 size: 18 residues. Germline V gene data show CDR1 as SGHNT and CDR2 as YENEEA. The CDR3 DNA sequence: TGTGCCCGCCTAAGGTCGGGAGAGTGCGGAGACTCTGGAAACACCATATATTTT. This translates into CARLRSGECGDSGNTIYF. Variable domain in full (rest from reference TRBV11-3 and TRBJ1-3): EAGVVQSPRYKIIEKKQPVAFWCNPISGHNTLYWYLQNLGQGPELLIRYENEEAVDDSQLPKDRFSAERLKGVDSTLKIQPAELGDSAVYLCARLRSGECGDSGNTIYFGEGSWLTVV.

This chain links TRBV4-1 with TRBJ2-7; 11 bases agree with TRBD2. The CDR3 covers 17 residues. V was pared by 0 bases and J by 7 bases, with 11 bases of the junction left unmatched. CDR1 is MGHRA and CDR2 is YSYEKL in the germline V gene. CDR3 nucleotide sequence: TGCGCCAGCAGCCAAGATAGGGGACTAGCGGATTTTTGGGAGCAGTACTTC. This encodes CASSQDRGLADFWEQYF.

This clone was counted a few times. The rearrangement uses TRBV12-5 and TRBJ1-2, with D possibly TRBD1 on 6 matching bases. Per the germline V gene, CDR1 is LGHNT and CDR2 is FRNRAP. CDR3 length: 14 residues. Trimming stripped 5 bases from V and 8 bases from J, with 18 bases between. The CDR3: CASGPITGLRGYTF. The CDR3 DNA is TGTGCTAGTGGTCCGATTACAGGGTTGCGGGGCTACACCTTC.

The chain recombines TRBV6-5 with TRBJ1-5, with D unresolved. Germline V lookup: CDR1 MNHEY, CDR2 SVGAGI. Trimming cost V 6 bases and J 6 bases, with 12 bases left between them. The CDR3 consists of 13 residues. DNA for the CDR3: TGTGCCAGCAGAGGAACAGTTGGTCAGCCCCAGCATTTT. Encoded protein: CASRGTVGQPQHF.

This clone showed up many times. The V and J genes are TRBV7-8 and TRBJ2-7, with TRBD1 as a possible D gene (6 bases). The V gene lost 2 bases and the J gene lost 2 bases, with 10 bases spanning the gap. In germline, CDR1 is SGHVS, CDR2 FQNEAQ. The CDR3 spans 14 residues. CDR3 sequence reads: CASSLRDIPYEQYF. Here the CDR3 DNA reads TGTGCCAGCAGCTTAAGGGACATACCCTACGAGCAGTACTTC.

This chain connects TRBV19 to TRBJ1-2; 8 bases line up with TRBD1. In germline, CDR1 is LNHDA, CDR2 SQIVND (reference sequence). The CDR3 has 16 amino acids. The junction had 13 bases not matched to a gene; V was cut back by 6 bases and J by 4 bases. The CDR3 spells CASRPETGAGAYGYTF. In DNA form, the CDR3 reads TGTGCCAGTAGGCCCGAGACAGGGGCCGGCGCCTATGGCTACACCTTC.

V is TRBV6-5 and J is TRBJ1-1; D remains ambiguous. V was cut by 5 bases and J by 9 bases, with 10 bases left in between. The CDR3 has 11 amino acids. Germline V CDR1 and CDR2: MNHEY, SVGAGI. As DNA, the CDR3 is TGTGCCAGCAGTACCGACGGAAAAGCTTTCTTT. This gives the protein CASSTDGKAFF.